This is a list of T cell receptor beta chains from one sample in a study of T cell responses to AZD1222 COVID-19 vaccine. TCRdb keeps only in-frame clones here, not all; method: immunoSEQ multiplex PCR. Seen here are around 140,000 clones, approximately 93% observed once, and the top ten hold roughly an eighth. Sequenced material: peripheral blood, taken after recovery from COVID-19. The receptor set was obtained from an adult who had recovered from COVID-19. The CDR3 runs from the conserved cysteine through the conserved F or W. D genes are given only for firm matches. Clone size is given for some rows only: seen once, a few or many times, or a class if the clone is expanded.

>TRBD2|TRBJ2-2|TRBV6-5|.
TGTGCCAGCAGTTATCTAGCGGGAGGATCCGGGGAGCTGTTTTTT
CASSYLAGGSGELFF
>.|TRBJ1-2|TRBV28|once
TGTGCCAGCAGTTTACCGGGTCTTTATGGCTACACCTTC
CASSLPGLYGYTF
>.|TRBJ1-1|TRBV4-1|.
TGCGCCAGCAGCCAAGAGGCAGGCCCGGGCACTGAAGCTTTCTTT
CASSQEAGPGTEAFF
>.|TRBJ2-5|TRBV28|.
TGTGCCAGCCACGCGCCCGCGGGACACGGTACGGCCCAGTACTTC
CASHAPAGHGTAQYF
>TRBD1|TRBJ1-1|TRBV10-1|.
TGCGCCAGCAGTCCTGGGACAGGGATGGACACTGAAGCTTTCTTT
CASSPGTGMDTEAFF
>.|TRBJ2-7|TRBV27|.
TGTGCCAGCAGCTCCCCTCATGGGGAGGTTGTCGAGCAGTACTTC
CASSSPHGEVVEQYF
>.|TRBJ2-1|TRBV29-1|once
TGCAGCGTTGAAGATCAGCCTAGCGACAATGAGCAGTTCTTC
CSVEDQPSDNEQFF
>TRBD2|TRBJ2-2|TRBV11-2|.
TGTGCCAGCAGCCAGGGACTAGCGGGAGAACTAGCCACCGGGGAGCTGTTTTTT
CASSQGLAGELATGELFF
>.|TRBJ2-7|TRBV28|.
TGTGCCAGCAGCCCGAACCTACTTGGGTACGAGCAGTACTTC
CASSPNLLGYEQYF
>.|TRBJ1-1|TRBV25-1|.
TGTGCCAGCAGTGATCCAGGGAGCCTGAACACTGAAGCTTTCTTT
CASSDPGSLNTEAFF
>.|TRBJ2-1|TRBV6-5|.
TGTGCCAGCCAGGCGAATAATGAGCAGTTCTTC
CASQANNEQFF
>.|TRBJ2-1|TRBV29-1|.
.
CSVGEGSSGKFF
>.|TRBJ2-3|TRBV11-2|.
TGTGCCAGCAGCCCATGGGGACCGACTAGGGTGGGTAGCCCAGATACGCAGTATTTT
CASSPWGPTRVGSPDTQYF
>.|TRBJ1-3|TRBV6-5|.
TGTGCCAGCAGTCATATGGGGGCCATATATTTT
CASSHMGAIYF
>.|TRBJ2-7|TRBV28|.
TGTGCCAGCAGTTTAGCCCCAGGGTCCTACGAGCAGTACTTC
CASSLAPGSYEQYF
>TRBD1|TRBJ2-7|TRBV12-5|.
TGTGCTAGTGGTTTTACGGACAGGGAACCCTACGAGCAGTACTTC
CASGFTDREPYEQYF
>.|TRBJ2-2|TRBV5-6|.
TGTGCCAGCAGCTACGGACAGAAAAACACCGGGGAGCTGTTTTTT
CASSYGQKNTGELFF
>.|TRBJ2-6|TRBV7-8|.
TGTGCCAGCAGCTTATATAGGCCGCAGACTGGGGCCAACGTCCTGACTTTC
CASSLYRPQTGANVLTF
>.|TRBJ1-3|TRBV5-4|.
TGTGCCAGCAGCTTGCAGGGTGGTGGAAACACCATATATTTT
CASSLQGGGNTIYF
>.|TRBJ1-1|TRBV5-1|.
TGCGCCAGCAGCTTGGAGGGACAAATCCAGCGAGCTTTCTTT
CASSLEGQIQRAFF
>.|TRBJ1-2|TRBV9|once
TGTGCCAGCAGCTCGCGGGTCTATGGCTACACCTTC
CASSSRVYGYTF
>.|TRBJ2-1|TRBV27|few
TGTGCCACCGTGAAGGCGGGGAAGTCCTACAATGAGCAGTTCTTC
CATVKAGKSYNEQFF
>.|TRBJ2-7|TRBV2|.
TGTGCCAGCAGTCGGCCTCTTACCTACGAGCAGTACTTC
CASSRPLTYEQYF
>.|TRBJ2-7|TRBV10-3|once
TGTGCCATCAGTGAGTCTTCGGGAGAGAGCGAGCAGTACTTC
CAISESSGESEQYF
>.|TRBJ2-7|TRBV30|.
TGTGCTGGCAATTCGGACTACGAGCAGTACTTC
CAGNSDYEQYF
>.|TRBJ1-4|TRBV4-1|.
TGCGCCAGCAGACAGGGCGATGAAAAACTGTTTTTT
CASRQGDEKLFF